This TCR beta chain came from a study of blood T cells in healthy people across ages. Study-level results: A roughly linear age-dependent decrease characterized TCR beta diversity per million T cells. It was not possible, with unsorted PBMCs, to conclusively compare naive and antigen-experienced cells.

Remarks on this clonotype: The target antigen is unknown.

V was trimmed by 7 bases and J by 6 bases, leaving 15 bases between them. Germline V gene sequence: CDR1 SQVTM, CDR2 ANQGSEA. The CDR3 runs to 13 residues. A sample-barcoded 5' primer and a J-beta primer mix were used in a second PCR of roughly 7 to 11 cycles. Every cDNA molecule bore a tag from a template-switch adaptor containing 12 random nucleotides. A single record per CDR3 protein comes from TCRdb applying MiXCR to the 5' RACE reads. The sample has about a million distinct CDR3 sequences; 51% are singletons. The chain has TRBV29-1 and TRBJ2-2; possible D gene TRBD1, 6 bases. This TCR derives from a woman aged 60-75 years in good health. Sequencing was done on a sample of blood. The CDR3 sequence is CSGLRGTAGELFF. The CDR3 bases are TGCAGCGGATTGAGGGGGACGGCCGGGGAGCTGTTTTTT.